This record concerns one T cell receptor (beta chain) sequence. Its antigen has not been determined. The record has no base qualities; no much larger clone is one base away. This sample is drawn from a study of T cells in Graves' hyperthyroidism and ophthalmopathy (dated 2019 in TCRdb). In the study overall: Peripheral blood samples were taken at initial diagnosis, before any treatment was given. An independent validation cohort of about 20 hyperthyroidism patients and roughly 16 patients who later progressed to ophthalmopathy tested prospective prediction of ophthalmopathy. The roughly 100 discovery patients were randomly divided into training and test sets at a 7:3 ratio. The study also compared thyroid tissue and blood T-cell repertoires from about six Graves' hyperthyroidism patients. To identify TCR V-J signatures that set the groups apart, the researchers used a discovery cohort of 100 patients, made up of under 45 with Graves' ophthalmopathy and some 55 with stable Graves' hyperthyroidism. According to the paper, TCR Vbeta CDR3 sequencing was carried out on approximately 140 peripheral blood samples, which came from more than 40 ophthalmopathy, fewer than 80 hyperthyroidism and approximately 17 progressor patients. Following sampling, methimazole starting at 30 mg daily was given to hyperthyroidism patients, and high-dose intravenous methylprednisolone was given to ophthalmopathy patients.

The full study reports these points: Most expanded thyroid clonotypes (frequency above 0.001) were also detected in blood, suggesting blood repertoires may reflect thyroid immune responses. A model built on a 13 V-J signature distinguished ophthalmopathy from stable hyperthyroidism, reaching approximately 89% sensitivity and approximately 81% specificity in cross-validation and 80%/75% in testing. In validation, the model predicted progression to ophthalmopathy a median of around six months before onset, with approximately 70% sensitivity and roughly 77% specificity. No statistical method was used to fix the sample size in advance, and group allocation was not hidden from the investigators.

The V end gives up 7 bases and the J end 14 bases, leaving 14 bases in the junction not matched to a gene. From a lookup of the germline V gene (reference sequence), CDR1 and CDR2 are LNHDA and SQIVND. The CDR3 goes from the cysteine to the phenylalanine over 14 residues. The DNA shown is the 42-base CDR3, in frame from base 1. A patient counted as having stable Graves' hyperthyroidism if no progression to ophthalmopathy occurred over 18 months of follow-up. Hyperthyroidism patients were newly diagnosed, had a disease duration of under 2 months, and were aged 18 to 65 years. Any patient with an uncontrolled infection, another autoimmune disease, pregnancy or lactation was excluded. Clinical symptoms, serum thyroxine and TRAb, thyroid ultrasound, and orbital computed tomography formed the basis for the diagnoses. PBMCs were separated from over 9 ml of fresh peripheral blood using Ficoll-Paque density gradient centrifugation. Total RNA was extracted using Trizol reagent, and RNA quality was assessed on an Agilent 2100 Bioanalyzer.

Amplification of TCR beta CDR3 regions was carried out from RNA transcripts. A first-round RT-PCR of the TCR CDR3 used the HTBI primer set with the Qiagen OneStep RT-PCR kit. A second multiplex PCR round built the libraries, followed by size selection and purification. Sequencing of the libraries was done on an Illumina HiSeq2000 using paired-end 100 bp reads. Per the authors' processing: SOAPnuke was used to process the raw data, throwing out any read that contained adapters or uncalled bases, had a mean Phred below 15, or lacked an exact constant-primer or identifier match. High-quality paired reads were merged with COPE v1.2.5, and unique nucleotide sequences were defined as clonotypes. MiTCR v1.1 was used to align clonotypes to the IMGT TRBV, TRBD and TRBJ reference segments. Only V-J combinations with frequency above 0.0001, covering roughly 99% of repertoires, were analysed. A TCS score was defined as the ratio between F50 (clonal expansion) and ExV (chaos), using BLOSUM62-based TCRdist between CDR3 peptides within each V-J. Welch's t-statistics and random forest reduced several hundred V-J features to 10 to 15, which were used in a naive Bayes classifier (R e1071). TCRdb reanalyzed the raw reads on its own, using fastp at Q25 for trimming and MiXCR for clone calling, and kept in-frame beta chains. Under each unique CDR3 protein, matching rows form one entry showing the most common genes and DNA. TCRdb's processing, not the authors' own work, is the source of the V and J calls. The sample records fewer than 400,000 distinct CDR3 sequences, 20% to 25% of which are singletons. The top ten clonotypes cover around 67% of the sample.

This sequence originates from a man aged 50-60 years with Graves' hyperthyroidism. What was sequenced was blood. The rearranged chain carries TRBV19 and TRBJ1-6, and 7 junctional nucleotides match TRBD1. The CDR3 protein: CASTAGGRGTALHF. The nucleotide sequence reads TGTGCCAGTACCGCGGGGGGGAGGGGGACAGCCCTCCACTTT. The CDR3, completed at both ends by the reference TRBV19 and TRBJ1-6 genes, gives the full variable domain DGGITQSPKYLFRKEGQNVTLSCEQNLNHDAMYWYRQDPGQGLRLIYYSQIVNDFQKGDIAEGYSVSREKKESFPLTVTSAQKNPTAFYLCASTAGGRGTALHFGNGTRLTVT.